Each of the 32 T cell receptor beta chains below was sequenced from the same sample in a study of T cell changes during pregnancy in multiple sclerosis (dated by TCRdb to the late 2010s). Libraries were made using the immunoSEQ multiplex PCR assay. This is the immuneACCESS table as TCRdb keeps it, with only in-frame sequences that have V and J called. A part of the clones is gone; compared with another copy, unresolved V genes explain less than half, and the rest is unexplained. The table for this sample lists roughly 90,000 clones; around 90% of them were counted only once. The top ten hold roughly 1.9% of the sample. The sample here was peripheral blood, taken in the first trimester of pregnancy. These receptors were taken from a female donor in good health, enrolled as a control in a pregnancy study.

The chain employs TRBV14 and TRBJ2-7; 9 bases match TRBD1. Germline values: CDR1 SGHDN, CDR2 FVKESK. V trimming: 7 bases; J trimming: 5 bases; junction bases outside the gene matches: 15. This CDR3 has 16 amino acids. The CDR3 bases are TGTGCCAGCAAGGGGAATCCCGGGACAGGGTCGAACGAGCAGTACTTC. As protein: CASKGNPGTGSNEQYF.

The rearrangement uses TRBV5-1 and TRBJ2-2; D perhaps matches TRBD2 (6 bases). This CDR3 is built from 13 residues. Per the germline V gene, CDR1 is SGHRS and CDR2 is YFSETQ. V lost 2 bases, J lost 6 bases, and 8 bases lay in between. The CDR3 loop reads CASSFGGAGELFF. DNA for the CDR3: TGCGCCAGCAGCTTCGGAGGGGCCGGGGAGCTGTTTTTT.

This clone was picked up a small number of times. The chain recombines TRBV19 with TRBJ1-4, with D uncertain. The germline CDR1 and CDR2 sequences are LNHDA and SQIVND (reference sequence). V was clipped by 5 bases and J by 4 bases, with 17 bases between them. The CDR3 extends over 16 amino acids. The CDR3 loop reads CASSPRAAGFNEKLFF. In nucleotides, the CDR3 is TGTGCCAGTAGTCCCCGTGCTGCAGGCTTTAATGAAAAACTGTTTTTT.

This clone was picked up a small number of times. J is TRBJ2-1 and V is TRBV7-2, with 7 bases fitting TRBD1. After removal of 5 bases from V and 6 bases from J, the junction contained 7 bases not matched to a gene. CDR3 length: 14 amino acids. Germline V gene sequence: CDR1 SGHTA, CDR2 FQGNSA. The CDR3 DNA follows: TGTGCCAGCAGCCTAGGGGACAGACGCAATGAGCAGTTCTTC. Its protein product is CASSLGDRRNEQFF.

V is TRBV18 and J is TRBJ1-2, with 9 bases lining up with TRBD1. V dropped 8 bases and J dropped 8; count of bases not matched to a gene: 15. The CDR3 is 15 residues long. Germline CDR1 reads KGHSH; CDR2 reads LQKENI. The CDR3 DNA reads TGTGCCAGCGCTTCCTCGACAGGGGGTGGCTTGGGCTACACCTTC. This translates into CASASSTGGGLGYTF.

This chain uses TRBV4-2 with TRBJ1-4; D not certain. Between the trimmed V and J ends, which lost 1 base and 0 bases, there was a span of 9 bases. The CDR3 runs 16 residues. Looked up from germline, CDR1 is LGHNA and CDR2 is YNFKEQ. Written as DNA, the CDR3 is TGTGCCAGCAGCCAAGGTCCCGAGACAACTAATGAAAAACTGTTTTTT. As protein: CASSQGPETTNEKLFF.

The chain links TRBV28 to TRBJ1-2; no reliable D call. CDR1 is MDHEN and CDR2 is SYDVKM in the germline V gene. CDR3 length equals 13 residues. The V end was cut by 3 bases, the J end by 5 bases, with 10 bases between. CDR3 bases: TGTGCCAGCAGTTTTGGGGAGATTTATGGCTACACCTTC. Protein product: CASSFGEIYGYTF.

This clone was seen a single time. This chain joins TRBV30 and TRBJ1-3; 7 bases align to TRBD1. The CDR3 length is 11 residues. The V segment lost 5 bases and the J segment 7 bases; nucleotides outside the gene matches: 2. CDR1 is GTSNPN, CDR2 SVGIG, per germline (reference sequence). The CDR3 DNA follows: TGTGCCTGGGCAGGGGGTAACACCATATATTTT. This codes for CAWAGGNTIYF.

This chain uses TRBV27 with TRBJ1-6, with TRBD1 identical over 9 bases. From germline, CDR1 is MNHEY and CDR2 SMNVEV (reference sequence). CDR3 length: 14 amino acids. The trim removed 2 bases at V and 11 bases at J, leaving 4 bases unmatched. CDR3: CASSLKQGATPLHF. CDR3 coding DNA: TGTGCCAGCAGTTTAAAACAGGGGGCCACACCCCTCCACTTT.

The chain is built from TRBV7-2 and TRBJ1-5; D uncertain. Trimming took off 2 bases at V and 5 bases at J, with 7 bases between the two ends. CDR1 SGHTA and CDR2 FQGNSA come from the germline V gene. There are 13 residues in the CDR3. The CDR3 sequence is CASSLNRDQPQHF. CDR3 bases: TGTGCCAGCAGCTTAAACCGGGATCAGCCCCAGCATTTT. Using reference TRBV7-2 and TRBJ1-5 for the parts outside the CDR3, the full variable domain is GAGVSQSPSNKVTEKGKDVELRCDPISGHTALYWYRQSLGQGLEFLIYFQGNSAPDKSGLPSDRFSAERTGGSVSTLTIQRTQQEDSAVYLCASSLNRDQPQHFGDGTRLSIL.

The chain combines TRBV4-3 with TRBJ1-1; possibly TRBD1 for D (6 bases). The V gene's germline CDR1 is LGHNA and CDR2 YSLEER. V lost 0 bases and J lost 7, with 18 bases in between. The CDR3 loop spans 16 amino acids. The CDR3 DNA sequence: TGCGCCAGCAGCCAAGATGGTGCAGGGGCGATGGGTGAAGCTTTCTTT. It encodes CASSQDGAGAMGEAFF.

The chain links TRBV12-5 to TRBJ2-1; D may be TRBD2 (5 bases). CDR1 is LGHNT, CDR2 FRNRAP, per germline. The CDR3 loop spans 13 amino acids. V lost 7 bases to trimming and J lost 8 bases, with 15 bases between them. The DNA for the CDR3 is TGTGCTAGTGAGTTGGGCGGGTATGATGAGCAGTTCTTC. Protein: CASELGGYDEQFF.

The V and J genes are TRBV5-5 and TRBJ2-2; 14 nucleotides align to TRBD2. The junction had 7 bases not matched to a gene; V was cut back by 0 bases and J by 6 bases. The CDR3 consists of 18 residues. The V gene's germline CDR1 is SGHKS and CDR2 YYEKEE (reference sequence). The CDR3 DNA reads TGTGCCAGCAGCTTGGGACTAGCGGGGGGGACGGGCGCCGGGGAGCTGTTTTTT. Encoded protein: CASSLGLAGGTGAGELFF.

J is TRBJ2-3 and V is TRBV19; a weak D match, TRBD1 (6 bases). The CDR3 is made up of 14 amino acids. The V end was cut by 5 bases, the J end by 2 bases, with 11 bases between. Germline assignment: CDR1 LNHDA and CDR2 SQIVND (reference sequence). The CDR3 DNA follows: TGTGCCAGTAGTCGAACAGGGTACACAGATACGCAGTATTTT. Translating it yields CASSRTGYTDTQYF.

In its sample, this clone was seen once. The V call is TRBV2, the J call TRBJ2-7; D possibly corresponds to TRBD2 (6 bases). Germline values: CDR1 SNHLY, CDR2 FYNNEI. The CDR3 extends over 14 amino acids. Deletions cut 8 bases from V and 2 bases from J, with 16 bases between. In DNA, the CDR3 is TGTGCCAGCCACGGCGGAGGGGTCCCCTACGAGCAGTACTTC. The encoded protein is CASHGGGVPYEQYF.

The rearrangement uses TRBV5-1 and TRBJ2-4; D unresolved. From germline, CDR1 is SGHRS and CDR2 YFSETQ. Between the trimmed V and J ends, which lost 3 bases and 0 bases, there was a span of 4 bases. The CDR3 contains 13 residues. The CDR3 region has the DNA TGCGCCAGCAGCTCCATAGCCAAAAACATTCAGTACTTC. This codes for CASSSIAKNIQYF.

This sequence joins TRBV7-9 and TRBJ2-3; no clear D. The germline V and J ends were trimmed by 5 bases and 0 bases, with 6 bases remaining between them. The germline V gene has CDR1 SEHNR and CDR2 FQNEAQ (reference sequence). CDR3 length equals 13 residues. CDR3 DNA sequence: TGTGCCAGCAGCCCTATTAGCACAGATACGCAGTATTTT. Translating it yields CASSPISTDTQYF. Filled out from reference TRBV7-9 and TRBJ2-3, the complete variable domain reads DTGVSQNPRHKITKRGQNVTFRCDPISEHNRLYWYRQTLGQGPEFLTYFQNEAQLEKSRLLSDRFSAERPKGSFSTLEIQRTEQGDSAMYLCASSPISTDTQYFGPGTRLTVL.

This chain uses TRBV29-1 with TRBJ1-2; unclear D gene. Per germline, CDR1 SQVTM and CDR2 ANQGSEA. V lost 4 bases to trimming and J lost 2 bases, with 8 bases between them. This CDR3 comprises 12 residues. The CDR3 DNA is TGCAGCGTTGTTGGTCAGAACTATGGCTACACCTTC. Protein product: CSVVGQNYGYTF.

The chain uses TRBV20-1 and TRBJ2-2; no firm D call. This CDR3 has 10 amino acids. The V end lost 6 bases, the J end lost 7 bases, and 6 bases lay between the germline ends. Germline V gene sequence: CDR1 DFQATT, CDR2 SNEGSKA (reference sequence). The CDR3 bases are TGCAGTGCCCCCCTCGGGGAGCTGTTTTTT. Translating it yields CSAPLGELFF.

V and J are TRBV9 and TRBJ2-1, with 8 bases that match TRBD2. V shed 0 bases and J 6 bases; nucleotides not matched to a gene: 2. CDR1 and CDR2 (germline): SGDLS, YYNGEE. CDR3 length equals 14 residues. The CDR3 coding sequence is TGTGCCAGCAGCGTAGACGGGGGGGCCAATGAGCAGTTCTTC. This codes for CASSVDGGANEQFF.

The chain couples TRBV27 to TRBJ1-5; 9 bases fit TRBD1. The CDR3 is 16 amino acids. V shed 5 bases, J shed 4 bases, and the junction held 9 bases outside the gene matches. Germline V gene lookup returns CDR1 MNHEY and CDR2 SMNVEV (reference sequence). This CDR3 is CASSPLGQGKNQPQHF. The CDR3 region has the DNA TGTGCCAGCAGTCCGCTGGGACAGGGTAAGAATCAGCCCCAGCATTTT.

This sequence joins TRBV7-9 and TRBJ2-7, with D possibly being TRBD1 (5 bases). Trimming cost V 5 bases and J 1 base, with 12 bases left between them. The CDR3 totals 14 residues. CDR1 is SEHNR, CDR2 FQNEAQ, per germline (reference sequence). In DNA form, the CDR3 reads TGTGCCAGCAGCCACTACAGGAGTTCCTACGAGCAGTACTTC. Its protein is CASSHYRSSYEQYF.

V and J are TRBV4-1 and TRBJ2-7; 8 bases agree with TRBD1. After removal of 0 bases from V and 2 bases from J, the junction contained 3 bases not matched to a gene. Germline V CDR1 and CDR2: MGHRA, YSYEKL. This CDR3 contains 15 residues. The CDR3 DNA follows: TGCGCCAGCAGCCAAGACGACAGGGGAACCTACGAGCAGTACTTC. Its protein product is CASSQDDRGTYEQYF.

This clone was seen just once. The rearrangement joins TRBV11-2 to TRBJ1-6; D unresolved. CDR1 is SGHAT, CDR2 FQNNGV, per germline. Trimming left V 1 base short and J 0 bases short, with 4 bases between. This CDR3 contains 15 residues. The DNA for the CDR3 is TGTGCCAGCAGCTTAGTTCACTCCTATAATTCACCCCTCCACTTT. Protein product: CASSLVHSYNSPLHF. Full variable domain (missing parts from reference TRBV11-2 and TRBJ1-6): EAGVAQSPRYKIIEKRQSVAFWCNPISGHATLYWYQQILGQGPKLLIQFQNNGVVDDSQLPKDRFSAERLKGVDSTLKIQPAKLEDSAVYLCASSLVHSYNSPLHFGNGTRLTVT.

The chain combines TRBV7-2 with TRBJ2-2; 7 nucleotides line up with TRBD1. V was pared by 5 bases and J by 5 bases, with 8 bases of the junction left unmatched. The V gene's germline CDR1 is SGHTA and CDR2 FQGNSA. CDR3 length: 15 amino acids. CDR3 region: CASSPGTVSTGELFF. In DNA, the CDR3 is TGTGCCAGCAGCCCCGGGACAGTCTCGACCGGGGAGCTGTTTTTT.

The chain employs TRBV2 and TRBJ2-5; 10 nucleotides agree with TRBD2. The germline V gene encodes CDR1 SNHLY and CDR2 FYNNEI. This CDR3 contains 15 residues. After removal of 2 bases from V and 4 bases from J, the junction contained 4 bases not matched to a gene. The CDR3 region has the DNA TGTGCCAGCAGTGAACTAGCGGGGGTGCGAGAGACCCAGTACTTC. Translated, it gives CASSELAGVRETQYF.

The chain joins TRBV18 to TRBJ1-2; maybe TRBD1 (6 bases). The CDR3 consists of 16 residues. Germline V gene sequence: CDR1 KGHSH, CDR2 LQKENI. Trimming removed 3 bases at V and 5 bases at J, with 19 bases between. In DNA form, the CDR3 reads TGTGCCAGCTCACCCGAGGGACACCCGCCAGGATATGGCTACACCTTC. Its protein is CASSPEGHPPGYGYTF.

The rearrangement uses TRBV15 and TRBJ2-7; D call uncertain. The CDR3 consists of 13 residues. Trimming removed 8 bases from V and 4 bases from J, with 15 bases in between. Looked up from germline, CDR1 is LNHNV and CDR2 is YYDKDF (reference sequence). The CDR3 region is CATSPEVPYEQYF. The CDR3 bases are TGTGCCACCTCCCCCGAGGTTCCGTACGAGCAGTACTTC.

This clone was counted a single time. This rearrangement joins TRBV7-8 to TRBJ2-4, with a weak D call TRBD2 (5 bases). V lost 5 bases and J lost 7, with 9 bases in between. Germline CDR1 SGHVS, CDR2 FQNEAQ. The CDR3 is made up of 12 amino acids. CDR3 nucleotide sequence: TGTGCCAGCAGCCTCTCGGGGAACATTCAGTACTTC. This translates into CASSLSGNIQYF. The full variable domain, completed using reference TRBV7-8 and TRBJ2-4, is GAGVSQSPRYKVAKRGQDVALRCDPISGHVSLFWYQQALGQGPEFLTYFQNEAQLDKSGLPSDRFFAERPEGSVSTLKIQRTQQEDSAVYLCASSLSGNIQYFGAGTRLSVL.

The rearrangement links TRBV28 to TRBJ2-4; D not certain. The CDR3 is 18 residues long. V lost 3 bases to trimming and J lost 0 bases, with 18 bases between them. Germline assignment: CDR1 MDHEN and CDR2 SYDVKM. The CDR3 sequence: CASSFSIPITQAKNIQYF. CDR3 nucleotide sequence: TGTGCCAGCAGTTTTAGCATCCCAATCACACAAGCCAAAAACATTCAGTACTTC.

Only one count was recorded for this clone. The chain combines TRBV5-1 with TRBJ1-2; 8 nucleotides line up with TRBD1. V shed 4 bases and J 3 bases; nucleotides not matched to a gene: 14. The germline CDR1 and CDR2 sequences are SGHRS and YFSETQ. CDR3 size: 17 residues. CDR3 coding DNA: TGCGCCAGCAGCCTCCGGACAGGGACAATTCCTGACTATGGCTACACCTTC. Translating it yields CASSLRTGTIPDYGYTF.

V and J are TRBV19 and TRBJ1-5; 8 bases are a match to TRBD1. The CDR3 sequence is 15 residues long. Germline-derived CDR1 and CDR2 are LNHDA and SQIVND (reference sequence). V was pared by 4 bases and J by 6 bases, with 8 bases of the junction left unmatched. This chain's CDR3 is CASSKGTGGSQPQHF. CDR3 bases: TGTGCCAGTAGTAAGGGGACAGGCGGGTCTCAGCCCCAGCATTTT.